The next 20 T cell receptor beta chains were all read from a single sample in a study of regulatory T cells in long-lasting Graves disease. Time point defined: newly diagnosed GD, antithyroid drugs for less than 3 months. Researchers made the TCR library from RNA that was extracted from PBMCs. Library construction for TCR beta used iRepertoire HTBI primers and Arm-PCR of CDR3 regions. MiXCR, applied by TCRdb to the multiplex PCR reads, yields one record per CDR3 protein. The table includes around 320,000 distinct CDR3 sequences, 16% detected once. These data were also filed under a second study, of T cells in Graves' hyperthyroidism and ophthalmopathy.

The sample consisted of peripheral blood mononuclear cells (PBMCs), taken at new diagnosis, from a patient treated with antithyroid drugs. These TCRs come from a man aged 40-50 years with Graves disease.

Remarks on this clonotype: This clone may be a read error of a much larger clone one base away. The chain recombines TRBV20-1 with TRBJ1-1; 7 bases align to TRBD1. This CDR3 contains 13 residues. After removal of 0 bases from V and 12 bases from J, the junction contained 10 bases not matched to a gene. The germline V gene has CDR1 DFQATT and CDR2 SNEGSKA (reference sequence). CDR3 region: CSARDRGRGLPFF. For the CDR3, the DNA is TGCAGTGCTAGAGATAGGGGTAGGGGGCTACCTTTCTTT.

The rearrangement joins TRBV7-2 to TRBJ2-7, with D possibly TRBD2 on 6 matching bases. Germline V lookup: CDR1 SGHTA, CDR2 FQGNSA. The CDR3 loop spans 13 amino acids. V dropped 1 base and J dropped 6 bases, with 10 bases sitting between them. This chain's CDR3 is CASSLEPGGEQYF. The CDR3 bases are TGTGCCAGCAGCTTAGAACCCGGGGGCGAGCAGTACTTC.

CDR3 nucleotides: TGTGCCAGCGGGGACAGGGCGGCAGAGACCCAGTACTTC. It specifies CASGDRAAETQYF. V and J are TRBV7-9 and TRBJ2-5; 9 bases agree with TRBD1. CDR3 length equals 13 residues. Germline lookup yields CDR1 SEHNR and CDR2 FQNEAQ (reference sequence). J was trimmed by 4 bases and V by 8 bases; bases with no gene match: 5.

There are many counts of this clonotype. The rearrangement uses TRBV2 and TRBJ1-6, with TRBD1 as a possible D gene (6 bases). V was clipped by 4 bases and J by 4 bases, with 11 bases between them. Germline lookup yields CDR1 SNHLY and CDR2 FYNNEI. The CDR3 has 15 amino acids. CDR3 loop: CASSGDKLYNSPLHF. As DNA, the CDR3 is TGTGCCAGCAGTGGGGACAAGTTGTATAATTCACCCCTCCACTTT.

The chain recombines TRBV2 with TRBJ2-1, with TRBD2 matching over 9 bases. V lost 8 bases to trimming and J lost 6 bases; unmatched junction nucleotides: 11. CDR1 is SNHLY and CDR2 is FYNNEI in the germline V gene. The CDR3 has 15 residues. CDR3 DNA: TGTGCCAGCGGATCGGGACTAGCCCCCCCCAATGAGCAGTTCTTC. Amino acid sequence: CASGSGLAPPNEQFF.

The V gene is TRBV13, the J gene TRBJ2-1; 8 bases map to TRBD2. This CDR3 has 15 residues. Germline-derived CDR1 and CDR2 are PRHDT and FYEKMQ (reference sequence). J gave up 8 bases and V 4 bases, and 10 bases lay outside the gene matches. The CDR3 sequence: CASSWSGGLWDEQFF. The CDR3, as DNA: TGTGCCAGCAGCTGGAGCGGGGGACTTTGGGATGAGCAGTTCTTC. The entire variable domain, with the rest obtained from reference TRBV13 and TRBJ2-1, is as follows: AAGVIQSPRHLIKEKRETATLKCYPIPRHDTVYWYQQGPGQDPQFLISFYEKMQSDKGSIPDRFSAQQFSDYHSELNMSSLELGDSALYFCASSWSGGLWDEQFFGPGTRLTVL.

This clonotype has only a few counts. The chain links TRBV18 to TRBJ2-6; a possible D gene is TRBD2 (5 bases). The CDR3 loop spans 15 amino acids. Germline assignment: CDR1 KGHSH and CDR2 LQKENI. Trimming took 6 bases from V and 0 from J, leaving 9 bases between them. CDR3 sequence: CASSLGISGANVLTF. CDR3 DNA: TGTGCCAGCTCGCTCGGGATCTCTGGGGCCAACGTCCTGACTTTC.

The CDR3 reads CATSRGDRTNTGELFF. The CDR3 coding sequence is TGTGCCACCAGCAGGGGGGACCGTACGAACACCGGGGAGCTGTTTTTT. The V and J genes are TRBV15 and TRBJ2-2; D may correspond to TRBD1 or TRBD2 (5 bases each). CDR3 size: 16 residues. CDR1 and CDR2 (germline): LNHNV, YYDKDF (reference sequence). V was cut by 3 bases and J by 0 bases, with 11 bases left in between.

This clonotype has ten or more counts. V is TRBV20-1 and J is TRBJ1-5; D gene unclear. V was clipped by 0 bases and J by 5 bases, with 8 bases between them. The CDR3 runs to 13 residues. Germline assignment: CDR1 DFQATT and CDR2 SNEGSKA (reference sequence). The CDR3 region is CSAREGMDQPQHF. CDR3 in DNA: TGCAGTGCTAGAGAAGGGATGGATCAGCCCCAGCATTTT.

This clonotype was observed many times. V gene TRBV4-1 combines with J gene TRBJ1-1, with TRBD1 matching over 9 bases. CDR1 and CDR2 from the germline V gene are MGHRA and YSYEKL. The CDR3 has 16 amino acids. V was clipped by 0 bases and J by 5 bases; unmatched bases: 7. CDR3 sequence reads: CASSQDAGQGSTEAFF. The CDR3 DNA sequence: TGCGCCAGCAGCCAAGATGCGGGACAGGGCAGTACTGAAGCTTTCTTT.

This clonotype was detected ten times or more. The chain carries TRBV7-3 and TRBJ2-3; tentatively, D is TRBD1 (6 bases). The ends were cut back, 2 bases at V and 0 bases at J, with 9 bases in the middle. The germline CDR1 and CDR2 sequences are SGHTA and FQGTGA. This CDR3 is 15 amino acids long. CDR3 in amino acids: CASSLLGASTDTQYF. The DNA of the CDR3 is TGTGCCAGCAGCTTATTGGGGGCTAGCACAGATACGCAGTATTTT.

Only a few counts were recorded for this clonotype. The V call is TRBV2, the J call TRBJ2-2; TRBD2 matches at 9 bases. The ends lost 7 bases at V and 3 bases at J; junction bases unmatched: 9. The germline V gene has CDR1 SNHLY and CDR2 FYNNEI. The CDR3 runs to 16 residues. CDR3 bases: TGTGCCAGCATGGATCGTGCGGGGGGGGACACCGGGGAGCTGTTTTTT. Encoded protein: CASMDRAGGDTGELFF.

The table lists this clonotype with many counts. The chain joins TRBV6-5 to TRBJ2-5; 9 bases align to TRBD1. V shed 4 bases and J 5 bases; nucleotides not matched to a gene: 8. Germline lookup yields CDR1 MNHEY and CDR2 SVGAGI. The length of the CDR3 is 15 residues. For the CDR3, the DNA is TGTGCCAGCAGTTTTCCGGGACAGGGAAAGGAGACCCAGTACTTC. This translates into CASSFPGQGKETQYF.

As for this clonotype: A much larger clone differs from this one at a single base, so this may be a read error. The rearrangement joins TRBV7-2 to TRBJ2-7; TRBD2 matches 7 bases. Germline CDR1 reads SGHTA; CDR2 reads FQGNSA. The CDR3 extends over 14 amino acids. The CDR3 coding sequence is TGTGCCAGCAGCCGGGGAGGGGCCCCCTACGAGCAGTGCTTC. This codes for CASSRGGAPYEQCF.

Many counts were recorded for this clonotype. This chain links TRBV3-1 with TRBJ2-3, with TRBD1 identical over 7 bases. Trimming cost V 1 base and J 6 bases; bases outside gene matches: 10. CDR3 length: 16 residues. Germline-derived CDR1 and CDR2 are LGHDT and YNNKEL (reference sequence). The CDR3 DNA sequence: TGTGCCAGCAGCCAAGTCCTAGGGGGCGTGTCCGATACGCAGTATTTT. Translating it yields CASSQVLGGVSDTQYF.

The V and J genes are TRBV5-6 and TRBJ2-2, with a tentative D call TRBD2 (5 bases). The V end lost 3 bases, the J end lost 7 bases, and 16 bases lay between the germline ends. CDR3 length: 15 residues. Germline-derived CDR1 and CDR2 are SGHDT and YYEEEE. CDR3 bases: TGTGCCAGCAGCTCCGTCGGGGTCTTGTTCGGGGAGCTGTTTTTT. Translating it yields CASSSVGVLFGELFF. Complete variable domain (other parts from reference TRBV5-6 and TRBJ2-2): DAGVTQSPTHLIKTRGQQVTLRCSPKSGHDTVSWYQQALGQGPQFIFQYYEEEERQRGNFPDRFSGHQFPNYSSELNVNALLLGDSALYLCASSSVGVLFGELFFGEGSRLTVL.

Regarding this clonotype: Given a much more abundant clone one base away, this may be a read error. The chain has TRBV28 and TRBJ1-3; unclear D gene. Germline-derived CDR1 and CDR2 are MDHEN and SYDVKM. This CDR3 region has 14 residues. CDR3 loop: CASGLWESGNTIYF. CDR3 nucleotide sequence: TGTGCCAGCGGTTTATGGGAGTCTGGAAACACCATATATTTT.

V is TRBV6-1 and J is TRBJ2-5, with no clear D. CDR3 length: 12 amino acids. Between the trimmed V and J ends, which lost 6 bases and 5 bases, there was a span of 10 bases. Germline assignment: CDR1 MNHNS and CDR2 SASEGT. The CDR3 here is CASRGSGETQYF. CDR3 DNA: TGTGCCAGCAGGGGGTCAGGCGAGACCCAGTACTTC.

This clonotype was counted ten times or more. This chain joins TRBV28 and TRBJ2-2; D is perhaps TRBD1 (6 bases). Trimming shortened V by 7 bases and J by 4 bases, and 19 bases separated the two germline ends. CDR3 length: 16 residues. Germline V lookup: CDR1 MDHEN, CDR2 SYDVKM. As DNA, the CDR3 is TGTGCCAGCAAGGTTAATCAGGGGACGGGCACCGGGGAGCTGTTTTTT. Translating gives CASKVNQGTGTGELFF.

The CDR3 nucleotides read TGTGCCAGCAGCCGATCGGGACTTCCAAACGGATTGGAAGCTTTCTTT. Residues: CASSRSGLPNGLEAFF. This sequence joins TRBV28 and TRBJ1-1; D possibly corresponds to TRBD1 (5 bases). There are 16 residues in the CDR3. Germline V gives CDR1 MDHEN, CDR2 SYDVKM. The V end was cut by 6 bases, the J end by 8 bases, with 25 bases between.